Listed below are T cell receptor beta chains from one sample, sequenced in a study of T-cell reconstitution after alpha-beta-depleted transplantation in children. TCRdb passed the PCR reads through MiXCR, listing each CDR3 protein once. Of more than 400,000 distinct CDR3 sequences listed, around two fifths are singletons. This sample comprised PBMCs, obtained before TCRalphabeta/CD19-depleted stem cell transplant. These receptors originate from a girl aged 2 to 10 with aplastic anemia, due to receive a stem cell transplant. CDR3s include the opening cysteine and the closing phenylalanine or tryptophan. D genes are given only for firm matches. A row's size may be missing; if present it is once, few, many or a size class.

clone size,D gene,J gene,V gene,CDR3 DNA,CDR3 protein
.,.,TRBJ2-1,TRBV5-6,TGTGCCAGCAGAATGGACCTTTTCGAGAGGTACAATGAGCAGTTCTTC,CASRMDLFERYNEQFF
many,.,TRBJ2-1,TRBV7-2,TGTGCCAGCAGCTCCCGACTAGCCTACAATGAGCAGTTCTTC,CASSSRLAYNEQFF
few,TRBD2,TRBJ2-3,TRBV6-1,TGTGCCAGCAGCTCCCATGGCGGGGGGGCGACAGATACGCAGTATTTT,CASSSHGGGATDTQYF
.,TRBD2,TRBJ2-1,TRBV7-9,TGTGCCAGCAGCACCGGTGGCGGGAGGGCCTGGGATGAGCAGTTCTTC,CASSTGGGRAWDEQFF
few,.,TRBJ1-5,TRBV7-2,TGTGCCAGCAGCTCCCCGGCTGGAGGGAGCAATCAGCCCCAGCATTTT,CASSSPAGGSNQPQHF
.,TRBD1,TRBJ1-3,TRBV24-1,TGTGCCACCAATGACCTGACAGGGGACTCTGGAAACACCATATATTTT,CATNDLTGDSGNTIYF
.,.,TRBJ2-2,TRBV10-3,TGTGCCATCAGTGATCCGGGCAGGGAAGGTCGCGGGGAGCTGTTTTTT,CAISDPGREGRGELFF
.,.,TRBJ1-1,TRBV29-1,TGCAGCGTCGAGGGAACAGGGTCTCGTTACACTGAAGCTTTCTTT,CSVEGTGSRYTEAFF
many,TRBD2,TRBJ2-3,TRBV4-1,TGCGCCAGCAGCCAAGATCGGGCTAGCGGGTTGCCAGATACGCAGTATTTT,CASSQDRASGLPDTQYF
.,TRBD2,TRBJ2-3,TRBV10-3,TGTGCCATCAGGGGGGCTAGCGGGAGCACAGATACGCAGTATTTT,CAIRGASGSTDTQYF
.,TRBD1,TRBJ2-1,TRBV5-1,TGCGCCAGCAGCCCTCCGGACAGGGTCGGCAATGAGCAGTTCTTC,CASSPPDRVGNEQFF
few,.,TRBJ2-5,TRBV2,TGTGCCAGCAACCCGACTGTGTACCAAGAGACCCAGTACTTC,CASNPTVYQETQYF
.,TRBD2,TRBJ2-6,TRBV20-1,TGCAGCGCAGTTAGCGGGTCCATGTCTGGGGCCAACGTCCTGACTTTC,CSAVSGSMSGANVLTF
few,TRBD1,TRBJ2-3,TRBV7-2,TGTGCCAGCAGCTTTTCAGGGGGCGAGGCAGATACGCAGTATTTT,CASSFSGGEADTQYF
.,.,TRBJ2-7,TRBV5-1,TGCGCCAGCAGCTTGGACCAGGGGAACTACGAGCAGTACTTC,CASSLDQGNYEQYF
few,TRBD1,TRBJ1-1,TRBV6-6,TGTGCCAGCAGTGGGGGGGACAGGGTGAACACTGAAGCTTTCTTT,CASSGGDRVNTEAFF
.,TRBD2,TRBJ2-1,TRBV20-1,TGCAGTGCTAGGCTCCCTAGCGGGAGGACTGAGCAGTTCTTC,CSARLPSGRTEQFF
.,.,TRBJ2-2,TRBV20-1,TGCAGTGCTAGATCGCCCGGGACCCCGGCCGGGGAGCTGTTTTTT,CSARSPGTPAGELFF
.,TRBD1,TRBJ1-4,TRBV18,TGTGCCAGCTCACCAACCGGGACAGGGTTTCGGGCAACTAATGAAAAACTGTTTTTT,CASSPTGTGFRATNEKLFF
.,.,TRBJ2-7,TRBV27,TGTGCCAGCAGTTCCCAGGGGAGCCGCTACGAGCAGTACTTC,CASSSQGSRYEQYF
once,.,TRBJ2-7,TRBV12-3/TRBV12-4,TGTGCCAGCAGTTTACGACAACATACCTACGAGCAGTACTTC,CASSLRQHTYEQYF
.,.,TRBJ1-2,TRBV5-5,TGTGCCAGCAGCTTGGTCCAAAGGGGCAACTATGGCTACACCTTC,CASSLVQRGNYGYTF
.,.,TRBJ2-3,TRBV18,TGTGCCAGCTCACGAGGACGAATAGGGGTAGGGAGTTTCACAGATACGCAGTATTTT,CASSRGRIGVGSFTDTQYF
.,.,TRBJ2-5,TRBV7-2,TGTGCCAGCAGCTTACTATGCGGGTGTTCACAAGAGACCCAGTACTTC,CASSLLCGCSQETQYF
.,TRBD2,TRBJ2-7,TRBV4-3,TGCGCCAGCAGCCAAGGTCTAGTCACTAGCGGTAGCTCCTACGAGCAGTACTTC,CASSQGLVTSGSSYEQYF
.,TRBD2,TRBJ2-7,TRBV3-1,TGTGCCAGCAGTCCCTTAGCGGGTGTCTCCTACGAGCAGTACTTC,CASSPLAGVSYEQYF